The 9 T cell receptor beta chains reported below all come from one sample, sequenced in a study of cytomegalovirus exposure and HLA in healthy donors. Amplification used 60 Vbeta primers and 13 Jbeta primers. Sequencing used immunoSEQ multiplex PCR; TCRdb keeps in-frame clones, though not all of them. The sample yields about 100,000 clones, around four fifths seen once. The material sequenced was PBMCs. The receptor source for this set is a man aged 25-45 years in good health and CMV-seronegative.

The J gene is TRBJ2-2, the V gene TRBV7-3, with TRBD2 matching over 7 bases. This CDR3 spans 13 amino acids. Germline V CDR1 and CDR2: SGHTA, FQGTGA. J lost 7 bases, V lost 2 bases, and 1 base had no gene match. CDR3 protein: CASSLGGVGELFF. The CDR3 bases are TGTGCCAGCAGCTTAGGGGGGGTCGGGGAGCTGTTTTTT.

V and J are TRBV5-1 and TRBJ1-6; tentative D call: TRBD1 (5 bases). This CDR3 has 16 amino acids. Trimming shortened V by 2 bases and J by 9 bases, and 18 bases separated the two germline ends. Germline V lookup: CDR1 SGHRS, CDR2 YFSETQ. CDR3 in DNA: TGCGCCAGCAGCTTCCAAAGACAGAATATGGGTTCACCCCTCCACTTT. Translating it yields CASSFQRQNMGSPLHF.

This sequence joins TRBV5-1 and TRBJ1-1; D ambiguous. Deletions cut 1 base from V and 1 base from J, with 11 bases between. The germline V gene encodes CDR1 SGHRS and CDR2 YFSETQ. The CDR3 length is 15 residues. The CDR3 loop is CASSLRVTGNTEAFF. In DNA form, the CDR3 reads TGCGCCAGCAGCTTGCGGGTGACGGGGAACACTGAAGCTTTCTTT.

The rearrangement uses TRBV5-1 and TRBJ2-3; 12 bases map to TRBD2. In germline, CDR1 is SGHRS, CDR2 YFSETQ. V was clipped by 3 bases and J by 2 bases; unmatched bases: 1. This CDR3 is 15 amino acids long. The CDR3 DNA reads as TGCGCCAGCAGCTGGACTAGCGGGACCACAGATACGCAGTATTTT. It codes for CASSWTSGTTDTQYF.

V gene TRBV7-3 combines with J gene TRBJ2-1; 11 bases agree with TRBD2. Germline trimming cut 2 bases from V and 10 bases from J; bases unmatched to any gene: 4. The germline CDR1 and CDR2 sequences are SGHTA and FQGTGA. This CDR3 contains 14 residues. For the CDR3, the DNA is TGTGCCAGCAGCTTAGATCTAGCGGGAGGAGAGCAGTTCTTC. Amino acid sequence: CASSLDLAGGEQFF.

The rearrangement uses TRBV27 and TRBJ1-1; TRBD1 agrees at 7 bases. Germline loops: CDR1 MNHEY, CDR2 SMNVEV (reference sequence). The trim removed 3 bases at V and 4 bases at J, leaving 11 bases unmatched. This CDR3 has 16 amino acids. The CDR3 nucleotides read TGTGCCAGCAGTTTTAGGGGACACAGGGGAGGCACTGAAGCTTTCTTT. Residues: CASSFRGHRGGTEAFF.

This chain uses TRBV6-1 with TRBJ1-2; 7 bases agree with TRBD1. The germline V gene encodes CDR1 MNHNS and CDR2 SASEGT. The V gene end was trimmed by 5 bases and the J gene end by 7 bases; junction bases not matched to a gene: 10. The CDR3 totals 14 residues. The CDR3 DNA reads TGTGCCAGCAGTTTTCGACAGGGACGGGCTGGCTACACCTTC. Translating it yields CASSFRQGRAGYTF.

This chain uses TRBV6-1 with TRBJ2-7; 7 nucleotides align to TRBD1. Germline V gene sequence: CDR1 MNHNS, CDR2 SASEGT. The CDR3 runs 16 residues. J gave up 2 bases and V 0 bases, and 7 bases lay outside the gene matches. CDR3 in DNA: TGTGCCAGCAGTGAAGCAGGGGGCGGCTCCGCCTACGAGCAGTACTTC. It translates to CASSEAGGGSAYEQYF.

Only a few counts were recorded for this clone. The chain links TRBV7-2 to TRBJ2-7, with D possibly being TRBD1 (5 bases). Germline CDR1 is SGHTA and CDR2 is FQGNSA. CDR3 length: 15 amino acids. Trimming pared 5 bases from V and 0 bases from J, leaving 14 bases between. In nucleotides, the CDR3 is TGTGCCAGCAGCCCCCGAGGACAAAGCTCCTACGAGCAGTACTTC. Translation: CASSPRGQSSYEQYF.